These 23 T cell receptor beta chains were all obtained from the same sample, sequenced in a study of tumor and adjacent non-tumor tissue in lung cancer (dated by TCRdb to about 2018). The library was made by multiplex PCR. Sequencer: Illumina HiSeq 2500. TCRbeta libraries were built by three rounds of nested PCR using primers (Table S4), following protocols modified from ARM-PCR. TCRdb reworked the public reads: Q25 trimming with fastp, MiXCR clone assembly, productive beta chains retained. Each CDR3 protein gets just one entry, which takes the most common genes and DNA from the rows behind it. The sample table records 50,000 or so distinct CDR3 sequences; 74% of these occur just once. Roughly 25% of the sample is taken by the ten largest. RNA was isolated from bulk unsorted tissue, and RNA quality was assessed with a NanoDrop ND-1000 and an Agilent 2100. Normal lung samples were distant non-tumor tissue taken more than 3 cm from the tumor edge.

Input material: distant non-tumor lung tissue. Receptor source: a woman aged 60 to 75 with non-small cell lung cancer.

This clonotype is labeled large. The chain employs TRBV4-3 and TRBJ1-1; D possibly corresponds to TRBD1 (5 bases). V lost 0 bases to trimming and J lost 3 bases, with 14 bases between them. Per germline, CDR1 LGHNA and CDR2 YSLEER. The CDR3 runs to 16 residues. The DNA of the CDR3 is TGCGCCAGCAGCCAAGATGGGAGAGGGGATTACACTGAAGCTTTCTTT. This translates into CASSQDGRGDYTEAFF.

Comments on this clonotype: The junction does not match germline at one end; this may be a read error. This CDR3 reads CASKHRADTQYF. DNA for the CDR3: TGCGCCAGCAAGCACAGGGCCGATACACAGTATTTT. J is TRBJ2-3 and V is TRBV10-2; D perhaps matches TRBD1 (6 bases). The germline gives CDR1 WSHSY, CDR2 SAAADI. The CDR3 sequence is 12 residues long.

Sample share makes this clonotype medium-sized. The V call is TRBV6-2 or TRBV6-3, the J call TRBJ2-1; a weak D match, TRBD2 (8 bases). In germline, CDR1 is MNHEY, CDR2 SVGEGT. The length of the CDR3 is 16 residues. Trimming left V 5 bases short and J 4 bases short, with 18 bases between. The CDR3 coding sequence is TGTGCCAGCAGTCGCCGACAGGGACTAGATTACAATGAGCAGTTCTTC. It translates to CASSRRQGLDYNEQFF.

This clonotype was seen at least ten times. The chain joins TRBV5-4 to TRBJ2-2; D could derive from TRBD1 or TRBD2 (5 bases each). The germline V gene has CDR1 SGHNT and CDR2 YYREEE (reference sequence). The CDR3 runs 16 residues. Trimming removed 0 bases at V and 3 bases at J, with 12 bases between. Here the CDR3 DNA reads TGTGCCAGCAGCTTGGAAGTGACAGCGGACACCGGGGAGCTGTTTTTT. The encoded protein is CASSLEVTADTGELFF.

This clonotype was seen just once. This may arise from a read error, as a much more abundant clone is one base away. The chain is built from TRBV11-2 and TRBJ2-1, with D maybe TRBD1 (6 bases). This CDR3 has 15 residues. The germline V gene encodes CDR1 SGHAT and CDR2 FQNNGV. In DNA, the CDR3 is TGTGCCAGCAGTTTAGGAGAGGGGGAGTACAATGAGCAGTTCTTC. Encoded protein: CASSLGEGEYNEQFF.

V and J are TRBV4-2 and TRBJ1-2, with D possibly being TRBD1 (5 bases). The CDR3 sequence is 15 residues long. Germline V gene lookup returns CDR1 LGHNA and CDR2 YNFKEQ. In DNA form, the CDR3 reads TGTGCTGGCAACCAGGACGGGACCTCTAACTATGGCTACACCTTC. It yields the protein CAGNQDGTSNYGYTF.

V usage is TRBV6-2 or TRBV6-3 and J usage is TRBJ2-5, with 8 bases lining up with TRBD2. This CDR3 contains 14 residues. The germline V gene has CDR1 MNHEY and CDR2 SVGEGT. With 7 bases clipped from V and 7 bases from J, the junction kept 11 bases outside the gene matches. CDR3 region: CASNGRVGRGTQYF. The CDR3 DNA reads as TGTGCCAGCAATGGCAGGGTCGGGAGGGGGACCCAGTACTTC.

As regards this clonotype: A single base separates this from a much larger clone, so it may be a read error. CDR3 coding DNA: TGTGCCAGCAGCTTAGAACGTGGGGGGGCACCCATCCACTTT. Its protein is CASSLERGGAPIHF. J is TRBJ1-6 and V is TRBV7-9, with TRBD1 as a possible D gene (6 bases). Germline lookup yields CDR1 SEHNR and CDR2 FQNEAQ (reference sequence). The CDR3 spans 14 residues.

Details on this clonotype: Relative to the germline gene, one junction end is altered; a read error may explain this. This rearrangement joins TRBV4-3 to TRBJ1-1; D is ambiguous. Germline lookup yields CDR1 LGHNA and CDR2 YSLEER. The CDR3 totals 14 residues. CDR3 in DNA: TGTGCCAGCAATCGAGAGGTCGAGTACACTGAAGCTTTCTTT. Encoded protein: CASNREVEYTEAFF.

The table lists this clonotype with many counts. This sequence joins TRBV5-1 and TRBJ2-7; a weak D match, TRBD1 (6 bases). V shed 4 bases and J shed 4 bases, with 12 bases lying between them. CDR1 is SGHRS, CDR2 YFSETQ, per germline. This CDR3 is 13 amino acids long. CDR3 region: CASSIDTGYEQYF. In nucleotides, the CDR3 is TGCGCCAGCAGCATCGATACAGGGTACGAGCAGTACTTC.

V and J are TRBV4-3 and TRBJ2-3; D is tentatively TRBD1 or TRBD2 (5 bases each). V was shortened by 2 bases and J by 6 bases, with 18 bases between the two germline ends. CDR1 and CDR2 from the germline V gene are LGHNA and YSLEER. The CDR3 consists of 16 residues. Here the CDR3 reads CASSQTPGRGSDTQYF. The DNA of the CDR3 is TGCGCCAGCAGCCAAACCCCGGGACGAGGTTCGGATACGCAGTATTTT.

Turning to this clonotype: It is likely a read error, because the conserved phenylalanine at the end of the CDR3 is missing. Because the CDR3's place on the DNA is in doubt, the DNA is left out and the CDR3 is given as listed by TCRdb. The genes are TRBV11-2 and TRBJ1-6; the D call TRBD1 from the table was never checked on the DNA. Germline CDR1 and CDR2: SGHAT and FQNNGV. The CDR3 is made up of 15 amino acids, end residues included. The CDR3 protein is CASSLEGQGTSPLQS.

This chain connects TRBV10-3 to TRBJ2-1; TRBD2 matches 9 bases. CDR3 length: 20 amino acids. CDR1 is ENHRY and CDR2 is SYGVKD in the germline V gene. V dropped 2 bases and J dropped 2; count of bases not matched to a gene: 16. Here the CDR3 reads CAISEREVASGTLTYNEQFF. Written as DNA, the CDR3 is TGTGCCATCAGTGAGCGGGAGGTGGCTAGCGGGACCCTAACCTACAATGAGCAGTTCTTC.

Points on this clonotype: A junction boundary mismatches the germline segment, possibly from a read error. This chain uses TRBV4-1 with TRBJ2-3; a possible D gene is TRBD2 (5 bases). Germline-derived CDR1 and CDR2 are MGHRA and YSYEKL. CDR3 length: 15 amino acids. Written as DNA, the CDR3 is TGCGTCAGCAGCCAAAGAGGACTCAGCACAGATGCGCAGTATTTT. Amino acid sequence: CVSSQRGLSTDAQYF.

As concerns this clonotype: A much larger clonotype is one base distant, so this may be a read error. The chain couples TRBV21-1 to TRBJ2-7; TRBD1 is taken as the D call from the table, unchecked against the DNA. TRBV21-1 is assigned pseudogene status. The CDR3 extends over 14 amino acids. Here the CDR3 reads CARSITGRAHEQYF. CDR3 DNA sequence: TGTGCCAGGAGCATCACGGGCAGGGCCCACGAGCAGTACTTC.

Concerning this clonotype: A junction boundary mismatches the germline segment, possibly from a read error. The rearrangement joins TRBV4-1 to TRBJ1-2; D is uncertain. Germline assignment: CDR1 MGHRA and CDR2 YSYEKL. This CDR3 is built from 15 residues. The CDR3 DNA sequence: TGCTCCAGCAACCAAGGAATAATGATAGCGGGCGGCTACACCTTC. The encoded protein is CSSNQGIMIAGGYTF.

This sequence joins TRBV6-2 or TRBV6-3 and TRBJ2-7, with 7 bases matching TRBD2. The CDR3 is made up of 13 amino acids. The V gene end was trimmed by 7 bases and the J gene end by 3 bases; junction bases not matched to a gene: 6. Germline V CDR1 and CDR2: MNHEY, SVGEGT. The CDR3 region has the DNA TGTGCCAGCAATACCTCGGGGGGCTACGAGCAGTACTTC. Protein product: CASNTSGGYEQYF.

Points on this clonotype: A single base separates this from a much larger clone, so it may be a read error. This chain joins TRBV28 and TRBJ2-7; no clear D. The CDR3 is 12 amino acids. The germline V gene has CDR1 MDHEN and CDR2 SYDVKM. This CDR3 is CASSIDLRELYF. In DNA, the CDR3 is TGTGCCAGCAGCATAGATCTAAGAGAGCTGTACTTC.

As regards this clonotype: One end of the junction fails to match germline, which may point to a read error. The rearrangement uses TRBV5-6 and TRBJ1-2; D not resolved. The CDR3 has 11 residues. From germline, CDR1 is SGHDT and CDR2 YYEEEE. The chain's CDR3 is CVSSGSSAYTF. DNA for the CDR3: TGTGTCAGCAGCGGCTCGAGCGCCTACACCTTC.

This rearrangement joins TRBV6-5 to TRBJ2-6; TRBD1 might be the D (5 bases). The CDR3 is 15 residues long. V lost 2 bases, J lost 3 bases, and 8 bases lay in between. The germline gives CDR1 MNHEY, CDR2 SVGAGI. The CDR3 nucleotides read TGTGCCAGCAGTTACGGGGCTTGTGGGGCCAACGTCCTGACTTTC. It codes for CASSYGACGANVLTF.

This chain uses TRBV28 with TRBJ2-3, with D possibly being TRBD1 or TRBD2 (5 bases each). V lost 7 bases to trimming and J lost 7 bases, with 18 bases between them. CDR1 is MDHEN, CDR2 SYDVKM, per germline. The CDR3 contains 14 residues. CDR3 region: CASTSGTMVYTQYF. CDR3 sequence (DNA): TGTGCCAGCACTTCCGGGACCATGGTTTATACGCAGTATTTT.

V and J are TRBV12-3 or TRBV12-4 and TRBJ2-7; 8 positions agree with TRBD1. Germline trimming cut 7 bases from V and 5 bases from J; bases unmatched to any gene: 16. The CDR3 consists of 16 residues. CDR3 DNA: TGTGCCAGCACTTTTTCGCGGGCAGGGGGCGAGAACGAGCAGTACTTC. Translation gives CASTFSRAGGENEQYF.

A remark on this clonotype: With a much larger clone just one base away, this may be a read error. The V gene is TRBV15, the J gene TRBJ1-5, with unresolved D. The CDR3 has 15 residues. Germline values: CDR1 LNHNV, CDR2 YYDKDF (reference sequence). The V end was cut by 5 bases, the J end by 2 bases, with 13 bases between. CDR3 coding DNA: TGTGCCACCAGCCCCATCTCCGGGGGCAATCAGCCCCAGCATTTT. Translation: CATSPISGGNQPQHF.